This T cell receptor beta chain was captured by sequencing in a study of T cell responses to AZD1222 COVID-19 vaccine. About this clone: Its antigen remains unidentified.

V shed 2 bases, J shed 3 bases, and the junction held 6 bases outside the gene matches. The V gene's germline CDR1 is MNHEY and CDR2 SMNVEV (reference sequence). The CDR3 totals 16 residues. Sequenced by immunoSEQ multiplex PCR; TCRdb stores in-frame clones only, minus some. The data contain about 120,000 clones, around 93% of them singletons. The analysis combined second doses at about 4 or about 12 weeks. Whole-study results and caveats: Only six or seven AZD1222 recipients tested seropositive at baseline. Spike regions recognized by vaccine-associated CD4 TCRs spanned the protein, led by 160-218 and 743-854. Unmutated regions of variants are reportedly targeted by nearly half of spike-specific TCRs.

The sequencing used peripheral blood, collected 28 days after the second AZD1222 dose. The sequence was obtained from an adult who received the AZD1222 COVID-19 vaccine. This chain connects TRBV27 to TRBJ2-1; 8 bases agree with TRBD2. The CDR3 bases are TGTGCCAGCAGTTTAATGGCTAGCGGGTACTACAATGAGCAGTTCTTC. Protein: CASSLMASGYYNEQFF.